A single sample gave rise to the 12 T cell receptor beta chains below, sequenced in a study of cytomegalovirus exposure and HLA in healthy donors. 60 Vbeta and 13 Jbeta primers were used in PCR. Clones were sequenced by immunoSEQ multiplex PCR, and TCRdb holds only the in-frame ones, with some missing. The table records 95,000 to 150,000 clones, 65% to 80% of them present only once. The sequenced sample was PBMCs. Receptors originate from a man aged 55 to 70 in good health and CMV-seropositive.

This chain joins TRBV9 and TRBJ1-1, with TRBD1 matching 9 bases. V was clipped by 4 bases and J by 1 base; unmatched bases: 14. Germline V gene lookup returns CDR1 SGDLS and CDR2 YYNGEE. This CDR3 is 18 amino acids long. Written as DNA, the CDR3 is TGTGCCAGCAGCAAAGGGAGGGGGACAGGGATGACGAACACTGAAGCTTTCTTT. Translated: CASSKGRGTGMTNTEAFF.

The chain has TRBV5-1 and TRBJ1-1; D perhaps matches TRBD1 (6 bases). CDR3 length: 15 residues. The V gene's germline CDR1 is SGHRS and CDR2 YFSETQ. Trimming shortened V by 0 bases and J by 3 bases, and 12 bases separated the two germline ends. CDR3 amino acids: CASSLDPQGHTEAFF. CDR3 DNA: TGCGCCAGCAGCTTGGATCCGCAGGGGCACACTGAAGCTTTCTTT.

This chain links TRBV15 with TRBJ2-5, with TRBD1 identical over 9 bases. Germline loops: CDR1 LNHNV, CDR2 YYDKDF (reference sequence). J was trimmed by 4 bases and V by 3 bases; bases with no gene match: 6. The CDR3 consists of 15 residues. This CDR3 reads CATSSTTGQGETQYF. DNA of the CDR3: TGTGCCACCAGCAGCACTACGGGACAGGGAGAGACCCAGTACTTC. Full variable domain (remainder filled in from reference TRBV15 and TRBJ2-5): DAMVIQNPRYQVTQFGKPVTLSCSQTLNHNVMYWYQQKSSQAPKLLFHYYDKDFNNEADTPDNFQSRRPNTSFCFLDIRSPGLGDTAMYLCATSSTTGQGETQYFGPGTRLLVL.

The chain is built from TRBV6-5 and TRBJ1-3; no definite D call. Germline CDR1 is MNHEY and CDR2 is SVGAGI. The V end lost 0 bases, the J end lost 2 bases, and 11 bases lay between the germline ends. The CDR3 is 16 amino acids. The CDR3 DNA is TGTGCCAGCAGTTACTCTGCAGGCAGTCCTGGAAACACCATATATTTT. Its translation: CASSYSAGSPGNTIYF.

The chain couples TRBV7-6 to TRBJ2-1; D possibly corresponds to TRBD1 (6 bases). Germline CDR1 is SGHVS and CDR2 is FNYEAQ. The V gene lost 4 bases and the J gene lost 8 bases, with 15 bases spanning the gap. The CDR3 is made up of 14 amino acids. This CDR3 is CASSWTEQPYEQFF. CDR3 nucleotides: TGTGCCAGCAGCTGGACAGAACAACCGTATGAGCAGTTCTTC.

This chain joins TRBV18 and TRBJ1-3; 8 bases match TRBD1. J gave up 3 bases and V 3 bases, and 10 bases lay outside the gene matches. This CDR3 has 17 residues. Looked up from germline, CDR1 is KGHSH and CDR2 is LQKENI. CDR3 region: CASSPSSQGAYGNTIYF. The CDR3 coding sequence is TGTGCCAGCTCACCCAGTTCGCAGGGGGCTTATGGAAACACCATATATTTT. The full variable domain, completed using reference TRBV18 and TRBJ1-3, is NAGVMQNPRHLVRRRGQEARLRCSPMKGHSHVYWYRQLPEEGLKFMVYLQKENIIDESGMPKERFSAEFPKEGPSILRIQQVVRGDSAAYFCASSPSSQGAYGNTIYFGEGSWLTVV.

This clone was counted only a few times. The genes are TRBV10-1 and TRBJ2-7; TRBD1 matches at 12 bases. V lost 6 bases, J lost 5 bases, and 2 bases stayed unmatched. The germline gives CDR1 WNHNN, CDR2 SYGVQD (reference sequence). The CDR3 has 13 residues. CDR3 nucleotide sequence: TGCGCCAGCAGGGGACAGGGGGCAAACGAGCAGTACTTC. Amino acid sequence: CASRGQGANEQYF.

The genes are TRBV19 and TRBJ1-3; 9 bases match TRBD1. The junction had 4 bases not matched to a gene; V was cut back by 7 bases and J by 0 bases. The CDR3 loop spans 15 amino acids. Germline V gene lookup returns CDR1 LNHDA and CDR2 SQIVND (reference sequence). The CDR3 region has the DNA TGTGCCAGTAACAGGGGGCAAGGCTCTGGAAACACCATATATTTT. This translates into CASNRGQGSGNTIYF.

The V call is TRBV19, the J call TRBJ2-1; maybe TRBD2 (5 bases). There are 16 residues in the CDR3. With 1 base removed from V and 0 bases from J, the gap between germline ends came to 10 bases. CDR1 and CDR2 from the germline V gene are LNHDA and SQIVND (reference sequence). Written as DNA, the CDR3 is TGTGCCAGTAGTATAGGACAAGCGGACTCCTACAATGAGCAGTTCTTC. Translating it yields CASSIGQADSYNEQFF.

The rearrangement links TRBV6-1 to TRBJ1-3; D call uncertain. V lost 7 bases and J lost 2, with 9 bases in between. The CDR3 runs to 13 residues. CDR1 and CDR2 (germline): MNHNS, SASEGT. The DNA for the CDR3 is TGTGCCAGCAAGATGGGCACTGGAAACACCATATATTTT. Translation: CASKMGTGNTIYF.

V gene TRBV14 combines with J gene TRBJ1-2; 8 bases align to TRBD1. Germline assignment: CDR1 SGHDN and CDR2 FVKESK. The trim removed 4 bases at V and 5 bases at J, leaving 6 bases unmatched. The CDR3 contains 14 residues. CDR3: CASSPSGGAYGYTF. CDR3 bases: TGTGCCAGCAGCCCTTCAGGGGGCGCGTATGGCTACACCTTC. Full variable domain (rest looked up from reference TRBV14 and TRBJ1-2): EAGVTQFPSHSVIEKGQTVTLRCDPISGHDNLYWYRRVMGKEIKFLLHFVKESKQDESGMPNNRFLAERTGGTYSTLKVQPAELEDSGVYFCASSPSGGAYGYTFGSGTRLTVV.

This clone was detected only once. V is TRBV28 and J is TRBJ1-2; TRBD1 is a possible D gene (6 bases). Germline V gene data show CDR1 as MDHEN and CDR2 as SYDVKM. The CDR3 extends over 12 amino acids. V lost 5 bases to trimming and J lost 7 bases, with 11 bases between them. CDR3 amino acids: CASSPGARGYTF. CDR3 sequence (DNA): TGTGCCAGCAGTCCAGGGGCCCGTGGCTACACCTTC.